This entry describes one T cell receptor beta chain. The data belong to a study of blood T cell repertoires in COVID-19. Participants were placed into cohorts based on the clinical history they reported. The study counted Cohort 3 donors as recovered given two negative PCRs, clearance, or symptom resolution. Per the original methods: Nucleated cell number was recorded as an estimate derived from reference gene primer amplification. TCRdb's table, derived via immunoSEQ multiplex PCR, lists solely in-frame clones and lacks some. V and J calls and clone size are copied from that table; D and trimming were computed from the DNA. Counted here are approximately 300,000 clones, roughly nine tenths occurring once; the ten biggest clones make up around 5.9%. V was pared by 5 bases and J by 8 bases, with 9 bases of the junction left unmatched. This CDR3 contains 15 residues. Per germline, CDR1 LGHNA and CDR2 YSLEER.

The chain recombines TRBV4-3 with TRBJ1-4; TRBD1 agrees at 9 bases. This receptor was obtained from a woman aged 25-40 years who had recovered from COVID-19. The sequenced material came from PBMCs or T cells enriched from blood (not recorded which). The CDR3 region is CASSGTGGVREKLFF. DNA of the CDR3: TGCGCCAGCAGCGGAACAGGGGGCGTACGGGAAAAACTGTTTTTT.